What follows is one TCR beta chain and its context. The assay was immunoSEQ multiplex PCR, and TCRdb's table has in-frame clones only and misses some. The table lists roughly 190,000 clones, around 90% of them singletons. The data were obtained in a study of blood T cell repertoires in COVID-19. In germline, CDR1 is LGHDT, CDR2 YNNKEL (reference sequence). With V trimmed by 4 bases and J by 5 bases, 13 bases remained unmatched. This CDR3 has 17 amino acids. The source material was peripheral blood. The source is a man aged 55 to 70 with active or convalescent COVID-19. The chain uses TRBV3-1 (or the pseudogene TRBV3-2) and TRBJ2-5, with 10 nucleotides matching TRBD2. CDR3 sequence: CASSLHGASGGSETQYF. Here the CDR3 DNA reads TGTGCCAGCAGCCTCCATGGGGCTAGCGGGGGAAGTGAGACCCAGTACTTC.